This is a list of T cell receptor beta chains from one sample in a study of OX40 agonist ivuxolimab in advanced cancers. TCRdb's table, derived via immunoSEQ multiplex PCR, lists solely in-frame clones and lacks some. The sample lists about 23,000 clones; 77% were seen once. Specimen: CD4+ or CD8+ T cells sorted from blood, collected in a trial of the OX40 agonist ivuxolimab. All receptors come from an adult with an advanced solid tumor such as melanoma, head and neck, liver or kidney cancer. Each CDR3 is given with its conserved first and last residue. D genes are given only for firm matches. A clone size is listed for some rows: how often the clone was seen (once, few, many), or a class if it is expanded.

size	V	J	D	CDR3	DNA
.	TRBV6-6	TRBJ2-1	TRBD2	CASSYSRRGGGEQFF	TGTGCCAGCAGTTACTCGAGGCGGGGGGGCGGTGAGCAGTTCTTC
few	TRBV7-2	TRBJ2-7	.	CASSASSYEQYF	TGTGCCAGCAGCGCTAGCTCCTACGAGCAGTACTTC
.	TRBV19	TRBJ2-6	.	CASSMGRAPGANVLTF	TGTGCCAGTAGTATGGGAAGGGCCCCTGGGGCCAACGTCCTGACTTTC
.	TRBV5-1	TRBJ2-1	TRBD2	CASSLSSGGPKEQFF	TGCGCCAGCAGCTTGAGTAGCGGGGGACCGAAAGAGCAGTTCTTC
.	TRBV18	TRBJ2-7	.	CASSPVPGEREQYF	TGTGCCAGCTCACCCGTACCAGGGGAAAGGGAGCAGTACTTC
few	TRBV15	TRBJ1-5	.	CATSRDKGTGRRQPQHF	TGTGCCACCAGCAGAGATAAGGGGACTGGCAGGCGTCAGCCCCAGCATTTT
.	TRBV4-1	TRBJ1-1	.	CASSPLVVATEAFF	TGCGCCAGCAGCCCATTGGTGGTTGCCACTGAAGCTTTCTTT
.	TRBV5-4	TRBJ1-6	.	CASSLTRSRNSPLHF	TGTGCCAGCAGCTTGACGCGGTCCCGAAATTCACCCCTCCACTTT
.	TRBV11-1	TRBJ2-1	.	CASSLKAGSYNEQFF	TGTGCCAGCAGCTTAAAAGCGGGCTCCTACAATGAGCAGTTCTTC
.	TRBV6-5	TRBJ2-5	.	CASSYGGQETQYF	TGTGCCAGCAGTTACGGGGGCCAAGAGACCCAGTACTTC
few	TRBV6-5	TRBJ1-2	.	CASSHLGGYTF	TGTGCCAGCAGTCATTTAGGTGGCTACACCTTC
.	TRBV11-3	TRBJ1-1	.	CASPQGGNTEAFF	TGTGCCAGCCCCCAGGGAGGGAACACTGAAGCTTTCTTT
.	TRBV27	TRBJ2-1	TRBD2	CASSFQLAGVGNEQFF	TGTGCCAGCAGTTTCCAACTAGCGGGAGTAGGTAATGAGCAGTTCTTC
.	TRBV7-2	TRBJ2-5	.	CASSSGPQQYF	TGTGCCAGCAGCTCCGGACCGCAACAGTACTTC
.	TRBV28	TRBJ1-1	.	CASSPPGGNTEAFF	TGTGCCAGCAGCCCACCCGGGGGGAACACTGAAGCTTTCTTT
.	TRBV7-2	TRBJ1-5	.	CASSLVAGRGNQPQHF	TGTGCCAGCAGCTTAGTGGCGGGTAGAGGCAATCAGCCCCAGCATTTT
.	TRBV19	TRBJ1-1	.	CASRSTVRVTAFF	TGTGCCAGTAGAAGTACTGTCAGGGTCACAGCTTTCTTT
.	TRBV2	TRBJ1-1	.	CASVRTAMNTEAFF	TGTGCCAGCGTGAGGACAGCGATGAACACTGAAGCTTTCTTT
.	TRBV30	TRBJ1-1	.	CAWSITSNTEAFF	TGTGCCTGGAGTATTACAAGTAACACTGAAGCTTTCTTT
.	TRBV19	TRBJ1-4	.	CASSDGVSLGVNEKLFF	TGTGCCAGTAGTGACGGGGTGTCTCTTGGGGTTAATGAAAAACTGTTTTTT
.	TRBV5-1	TRBJ1-2	.	CASSLAGQSDYGYTF	TGCGCCAGCAGCTTGGCCGGACAGTCAGACTATGGCTACACCTTC
.	TRBV5-4	TRBJ2-7	.	CASSLKGVSSYEQYF	TGTGCCAGCAGTCTTAAGGGTGTTAGCTCCTACGAGCAGTACTTC
.	TRBV5-1	TRBJ1-6	.	CASRQVGFGDSPLHF	TGCGCCAGCAGACAAGTAGGTTTCGGGGATTCACCCCTCCACTTT
.	TRBV4-2	TRBJ1-2	TRBD1	CASSQDQGQSFGYTF	TGTGCCAGCAGCCAAGATCAGGGACAGTCGTTCGGCTACACCTTC
once	TRBV6-5	TRBJ1-5	.	CASSPVGSNQPQHF	TGTGCCAGCAGCCCGGTGGGGAGCAATCAGCCCCAGCATTTT
.	TRBV19	TRBJ1-1	.	CASSMGWIRASGTEAFF	TGTGCCAGTAGTATGGGGTGGATCAGGGCATCGGGTACTGAAGCTTTCTTT
.	TRBV5-6	TRBJ2-6	.	CASSLRGAAGANVLTF	TGTGCCAGCAGCTTAAGGGGGGCCGCTGGGGCCAACGTCCTGACTTTC
.	TRBV10-1	TRBJ2-2	TRBD2	CATAGVAGELFF	TGCGCCACCGCGGGAGTTGCCGGGGAGCTGTTTTTT
medium-sized	TRBV19	TRBJ1-2	TRBD1	CATKPETGESDGYTF	TGTGCCACCAAGCCGGAGACAGGGGAATCTGATGGCTACACCTTC
.	TRBV6-4	TRBJ2-1	TRBD2	CASSDEAGGGNEQFF	TGTGCCAGCAGTGACGAAGCGGGGGGGGGAAATGAGCAGTTCTTC
.	TRBV2	TRBJ1-2	TRBD1	CASSFRGRDGYTF	TGTGCCAGCAGCTTCAGGGGGCGCGATGGCTACACCTTC
few	TRBV19	TRBJ2-6	.	CASSDRRGSGANVLTF	TGTGCCAGTAGTGACAGGAGGGGGTCTGGGGCCAACGTCCTGACTTTC
.	TRBV5-1	TRBJ2-5	TRBD2	CASSFRPSGSETQYF	TGCGCCAGCAGCTTCAGACCTAGCGGGAGTGAGACCCAGTACTTC
.	TRBV19	TRBJ2-2	.	CASSIVITGELFF	TGTGCCAGTAGTATAGTGATCACCGGGGAGCTGTTTTTT
.	TRBV25-1	TRBJ2-7	.	CASSEFNEQYF	TGTGCCAGCAGTGAATTTAATGAGCAGTACTTC
medium-sized	TRBV27	TRBJ1-2	.	CASSLQGLYGYTF	TGTGCCAGCAGTTTACAAGGGCTGTATGGCTACACCTTC
.	TRBV6-6	TRBJ2-7	TRBD2	CASSRGTSGIYEQYF	TGTGCCAGCAGCCGCGGGACTAGCGGGATTTACGAGCAGTACTTC
medium-sized	TRBV29-1	TRBJ2-4	.	CSVAGQAKNIQYF	TGCAGCGTTGCGGGACAAGCCAAAAACATTCAGTACTTC
.	TRBV29-1	TRBJ1-3	.	CSVELGSYSGNTIYF	TGCAGCGTTGAACTGGGATCCTACTCTGGAAACACCATATATTTT
.	TRBV19	TRBJ1-1	.	CASSFLLNTEAFF	TGTGCCAGTAGTTTCCTACTGAACACTGAAGCTTTCTTT
.	TRBV5-1	TRBJ2-5	.	CASSYGTRNRVQETQYF	TGCGCCAGCAGCTACGGGACTCGGAATAGAGTCCAAGAGACCCAGTACTTC
.	TRBV7-2	TRBJ2-1	TRBD1	CASSGQTGDSYNEQFF	TGTGCCAGCAGCGGCCAAACAGGGGACTCCTACAATGAGCAGTTCTTC
few	TRBV19	TRBJ1-2	TRBD1	CASSPGTGAYNGYTF	TGTGCCAGTAGTCCTGGGACAGGGGCTTATAATGGCTACACCTTC
.	TRBV19	TRBJ2-6	.	CASMFPSGANVLTF	TGTGCCAGTATGTTTCCATCTGGGGCCAACGTCCTGACTTTC
.	TRBV6-1	TRBJ2-2	.	CASSSLAGVGRGAVF	.
few	TRBV6-1	TRBJ2-2	.	CAVRVDWFSGELFF	TGTGCCGTTCGGGTGGACTGGTTTAGCGGGGAGCTGTTTTTT
.	TRBV19	TRBJ2-1	.	CASSIGRQRLNEQFF	TGTGCCAGTAGTATAGGAAGACAGCGCCTTAATGAGCAGTTCTTC
.	TRBV5-6	TRBJ1-2	.	CASSLVAGTNYGYTF	TGTGCCAGCAGCTTGGTAGCAGGCACGAACTATGGCTACACCTTC
.	TRBV7-9	TRBJ1-2	.	CASSLRGMFGYTF	TGTGCCAGCAGCTTACGGGGAATGTTTGGCTACACCTTC
.	TRBV20-1	TRBJ1-1	.	CSAREVSWAFF	TGCAGTGCTAGAGAGGTGTCGTGGGCTTTCTTT
.	TRBV11-2	TRBJ2-5	.	CASSLGGPETQYF	TGTGCCAGCAGCTTAGGTGGTCCGGAGACCCAGTACTTC
.	TRBV28	TRBJ1-5	TRBD1	CASLMTQGINQPQHF	TGTGCCAGCCTAATGACACAGGGGATTAATCAGCCCCAGCATTTT
.	TRBV6-1	TRBJ2-7	TRBD1	CASSAFGQGAEDEQYF	TGTGCCAGCAGTGCCTTCGGCCAGGGGGCTGAGGACGAGCAGTACTTC